These 12 T cell receptor beta chains were sequenced from one sample in a study of a mutant IDH1 vaccine in newly diagnosed glioma (dated by TCRdb to the early 2020s). Library creation used the immunoSEQ multiplex PCR assay. Imported from immuneACCESS, the table was reduced by TCRdb to in-frame sequences with V and J called. These copies leave out some clones; in studies compared against another copy, an unresolved V gene accounts for under half, and the cause of the remainder is not known. The sample profile shows about 94,000 clones; roughly 91% of them were found once. Of the sample, around 0.77% falls within the top ten clones. This specimen's time point label, interpreted: week 47, end of study. A 20-mer mutant IDH1 peptide at 300 micrograms in Montanide made up each vaccine dose, which was injected subcutaneously together with topical imiquimod. No antigens are known for them. This specimen was PBMCs, taken from a glioma patient whose treatment included an IDH1 peptide vaccine. All receptors derive from a woman in her forties or fifties with glioma.

V usage is TRBV4-2 and J usage is TRBJ1-6; no clear D. The CDR3 runs to 13 residues. The ends were cut back, 8 bases at V and 8 bases at J, with 13 bases in the middle. CDR1 LGHNA and CDR2 YNFKEQ come from the germline V gene. The CDR3 DNA reads as TGTGCCAGCGGGAGAACCAAGGATTCACCCCTCCACTTT. This gives the protein CASGRTKDSPLHF.

The V and J genes are TRBV27 and TRBJ2-7; D may be TRBD1 (6 bases). The length of the CDR3 is 15 residues. CDR1 and CDR2 (germline): MNHEY, SMNVEV (reference sequence). V was shortened by 4 bases and J by 3 bases, with 16 bases between the two germline ends. The CDR3: CASSSEWDTSYEQYF. CDR3 DNA sequence: TGTGCCAGCAGTTCGGAATGGGACACAAGCTACGAGCAGTACTTC.

This clone was picked up one time. V gene TRBV28 combines with J gene TRBJ1-1; D perhaps matches TRBD1 (6 bases). Trimming stripped 5 bases from V and 4 bases from J, with 17 bases between. CDR1 and CDR2 (germline): MDHEN, SYDVKM. The CDR3 spans 15 residues. CDR3 sequence reads: CASSAPGGASTEAFF. The CDR3, as DNA: TGTGCCAGCAGTGCCCCGGGGGGGGCAAGCACTGAAGCTTTCTTT.

The chain links TRBV5-6 to TRBJ1-2; D ambiguous. This CDR3 is built from 13 residues. The V gene lost 4 bases and the J gene lost 4 bases, with 11 bases spanning the gap. Germline V gene sequence: CDR1 SGHDT, CDR2 YYEEEE. The CDR3 sequence is CASSAVFSYGYTF. Written as DNA, the CDR3 is TGTGCCAGCAGCGCGGTATTTAGCTATGGCTACACCTTC.

The CDR3 loop is CAINGQVNTGELFF. CDR3 bases: TGTGCCATCAACGGACAGGTGAACACCGGGGAGCTGTTTTTT. The chain is built from TRBV10-3 and TRBJ2-2; 7 nucleotides align to TRBD1. Germline V gene data show CDR1 as ENHRY and CDR2 as SYGVKD. This CDR3 spans 14 amino acids. J was trimmed by 1 base and V by 7 bases; bases with no gene match: 3.

This chain uses TRBV30 with TRBJ1-2; 12 bases align to TRBD1. The V and J ends lost 3 bases and 8 bases, in that order; junction bases with no gene match: 4. The V gene's germline CDR1 is GTSNPN and CDR2 SVGIG (reference sequence). This CDR3 is built from 13 residues. As DNA, the CDR3 is TGTGCCTGGAGAGGGACAGGGGGCGAAGGCTACACCTTC. Protein product: CAWRGTGGEGYTF.

CDR3 nucleotide sequence: TGTGCCAGCAACACCGGGACTGCTCTTGGGTCACCCCTCCACTTT. Protein: CASNTGTALGSPLHF. V and J are TRBV6-6 and TRBJ1-6, with D perhaps matching TRBD1 (5 bases). The CDR3 sequence is 15 residues long. The germline V and J ends were trimmed by 7 bases and 10 bases, with 20 bases remaining between them. Germline V CDR1 and CDR2: MNHNY, SVGAGI (reference sequence).

V and J are TRBV5-1 and TRBJ1-1; D is uncertain. The germline V gene has CDR1 SGHRS and CDR2 YFSETQ. The V and J ends lost 3 bases and 4 bases respectively, with 13 bases between them. This CDR3 spans 14 amino acids. The DNA of the CDR3 is TGCGCCAGCAGCTCATCCTTCGGGGTCACTGAAGCTTTCTTT. Translated, it gives CASSSSFGVTEAFF. The whole variable domain, filled in from reference TRBV5-1 and TRBJ1-1, reads KAGVTQTPRYLIKTRGQQVTLSCSPISGHRSVSWYQQTPGQGLQFLFEYFSETQRNKGNFPGRFSGRQFSNSRSEMNVSTLELGDSALYLCASSSSFGVTEAFFGQGTRLTVV.

The chain employs TRBV5-1 and TRBJ2-1; TRBD1 matches at 9 bases. In germline, CDR1 is SGHRS, CDR2 YFSETQ. The CDR3 has 14 residues. V lost 4 bases to trimming and J lost 10 bases; unmatched junction nucleotides: 9. The CDR3 spells CASSGGTGTAEQFF. DNA of the CDR3: TGCGCCAGCAGCGGGGGGACAGGGACCGCCGAGCAGTTCTTC.

CDR3 loop: CASSHLGQGRTEAFF. The CDR3 nucleotides are TGCGCCAGCAGCCATCTGGGACAGGGACGCACTGAAGCTTTCTTT. The J gene is TRBJ1-1, the V gene TRBV4-1, with 9 bases identical to TRBD1. Germline V CDR1 and CDR2: MGHRA, YSYEKL. V was clipped by 3 bases and J by 4 bases; unmatched bases: 6. The CDR3 covers 15 residues.

The genes are TRBV6-5 and TRBJ1-4, with D possibly being TRBD1 (5 bases). The CDR3 consists of 14 residues. Trimming took off 2 bases at V and 7 bases at J, with 11 bases between the two ends. Germline CDR1 reads MNHEY; CDR2 reads SVGAGI. CDR3 nucleotides: TGTGCCAGCAGTTACGGAGGGGCAGGTGAAAAACTGTTTTTT. Protein: CASSYGGAGEKLFF.

The chain is built from TRBV2 and TRBJ2-1; 8 bases are a match to TRBD2. Losses at the gene ends were 7 bases for V and 3 bases for J; bases not matched to a gene: 5. CDR3 size: 14 residues. Germline loops: CDR1 SNHLY, CDR2 FYNNEI. The CDR3 sequence is CASTTLAGYNEQFF. The CDR3 coding sequence is TGTGCCAGCACCACCCTAGCGGGCTACAATGAGCAGTTCTTC. Supplemented by reference TRBV2 and TRBJ2-1, the full variable domain reads EPEVTQTPSHQVTQMGQEVILRCVPISNHLYFYWYRQILGQKVEFLVSFYNNEISEKSEIFDDQFSVERPDGSNFTLKIRSTKLEDSAMYFCASTTLAGYNEQFFGPGTRLTVL.